This is a list of T cell receptor beta chains from one sample in a study of T cell responses to AZD1222 COVID-19 vaccine. This table comes from immunoSEQ multiplex PCR, and its TCRdb copy is limited to in-frame clones, with some not included. Of some 150,000 clones listed, more than 75% are singletons. Sequenced material: peripheral blood, taken 28 days after the second AZD1222 dose. The receptors here all came from an adult who received the AZD1222 COVID-19 vaccine. Each CDR3 is given with its conserved first and last residue. Fields, in order: clone size, V gene, D gene, J gene, CDR3 DNA, CDR3 protein. D genes are given only for firm matches. Size is omitted from some rows. Given values are once, few, many or a class for expanded clones.

-,TRBV6-5,-,TRBJ1-2,TGTGCCAGCAGAAGGACGGTTAACTATGGCTACACCTTC,CASRRTVNYGYTF
-,TRBV11-3,TRBD2,TRBJ2-2,TGTGCCAGCAGCCCCGGGACTAGCGGGGGGACCGGGGAGCTGTTTTTT,CASSPGTSGGTGELFF
-,TRBV6-5,-,TRBJ2-7,TGTGCCAGCAGCGCCAATAAACTGTCGGAGCAGTACTTC,CASSANKLSEQYF
-,TRBV10-3,-,TRBJ1-6,TGTGCCATCAAACTGGGGCAGAATAATTCACCCCTCCACTTT,CAIKLGQNNSPLHF
-,TRBV3-1/TRBV3-2,TRBD2,TRBJ2-7,TGTGCCAGCAGCCCACTAGCGGTCTCCTACGAGCAGTACTTC,CASSPLAVSYEQYF
-,TRBV11-2,TRBD1,TRBJ1-3,TGTGCCAGCAGCGGAACAGGGGGCAGCGGAAACACCATATATTTT,CASSGTGGSGNTIYF
-,TRBV29-1,TRBD1,TRBJ1-1,TGCAGCGTCATTACAGGGGGAAGTCGGGAAGCTTTCTTT,CSVITGGSREAFF
-,TRBV29-1,-,TRBJ1-1,TGCAGCGTGCAGGGCGCTGAAGCTTTCTTT,CSVQGAEAFF
-,TRBV7-2,TRBD1,TRBJ1-1,TGTGCCAGCAGCCAGGGACAGGGCCTGGAAGCTTTCTTT,CASSQGQGLEAFF
-,TRBV6-6,-,TRBJ2-7,TGTGCCAGCAGCCCAGGGGTGGAGGAGCAGTACTTC,CASSPGVEEQYF
-,TRBV7-2,-,TRBJ1-1,TGTGCCAGCAGCTTAATAGGGAACACTGAAGCTTTCTTT,CASSLIGNTEAFF
-,TRBV29-1,-,TRBJ2-1,TGCAGCGCTAACCCAGGCCGGGGTGAGCAGTTCTTC,CSANPGRGEQFF
-,TRBV5-1,-,TRBJ2-7,TGCGCCAGCAGCTTGGAGTGGGAGCAGTACTTC,CASSLEWEQYF
-,TRBV5-6,-,TRBJ1-2,TGTGCCAGCAGCTTAACTGCCGTTGAAAACTATGGCTACACCTTC,CASSLTAVENYGYTF
once,TRBV6-5,-,TRBJ2-3,TGTGCCAGCAGTACAGGGATAGATACGCAGTATTTT,CASSTGIDTQYF
-,TRBV15,TRBD2,TRBJ2-1,TGTGCCACCAGCAGAGGGGGGACTAGCGGTGACAATGAGCAGTTCTTC,CATSRGGTSGDNEQFF
-,TRBV7-3,TRBD1,TRBJ2-6,TGTGCCAGCAGCCCACAGGGGTCTGGGGCCAACGTCCTGACTTTC,CASSPQGSGANVLTF
-,TRBV6-5,-,TRBJ2-7,TGTGCCAGCAGTTACAAAGGTCTCGCATTTTCCTACGAGCAGTACTTC,CASSYKGLAFSYEQYF
-,TRBV3-1/TRBV3-2,TRBD1,TRBJ1-6,TGTGCCAGCAGCCAAGGGCGGGGACAGGGGAATTCACCCCTCCACTTT,CASSQGRGQGNSPLHF
-,TRBV30,TRBD2,TRBJ2-7,TGTGCCTGGAGTGTCGGACTAGCGGGGGCCCCTCGGTACTTC,CAWSVGLAGAPRYF
-,TRBV5-1,-,TRBJ1-2,TGCGCCAGCAGCTTCCAGGGGAACTATGGCTACACCTTC,CASSFQGNYGYTF
-,TRBV6-6,-,TRBJ2-6,TGTGCCAGCAGTCCACTCGCAGGGGCTGGGGCCAACGTCCTGACTTTC,CASSPLAGAGANVLTF
once,TRBV19,TRBD1,TRBJ2-1,TGTGCCAGTAGTGGGACAGGGGGATACAATGAGCAGTTCTTC,CASSGTGGYNEQFF
once,TRBV5-1,-,TRBJ1-6,TGCGCCAGCAGCTTGGAAGTCCGGGGAAATTCACCCCTCCACTTT,CASSLEVRGNSPLHF
-,TRBV18,TRBD1,TRBJ1-3,TGTGCCAGCTCACCAAACGACAGGGCTGGAAACACCATATATTTT,CASSPNDRAGNTIYF
-,TRBV6-5,-,TRBJ1-1,TGTGCCAGCAGTTACTCGAAAGGGGTCACTGAAGCTTTCTTT,CASSYSKGVTEAFF
few,TRBV7-6,-,TRBJ1-3,TGTGCCAGCAGCCCGACGGCGGGCGGAAACACCATATATTTT,CASSPTAGGNTIYF
once,TRBV3-1/TRBV3-2,-,TRBJ2-7,TGTGCCAGCAGCCAAGCCTACGAGCAGTACTTC,CASSQAYEQYF
-,TRBV7-9,-,TRBJ1-4,TGTGCCAGCAGCTTAGGTGGGTCGGAAAAACTGTTTTTT,CASSLGGSEKLFF
-,TRBV7-9,TRBD2,TRBJ2-5,TGTGCCAGCAGCTTAAAGCGGGGGAACGTAGAGACCCAGTACTTC,CASSLKRGNVETQYF
-,TRBV4-3,-,TRBJ1-1,TGCGCCAGCAGCCAAGAAGCAGGGGCGACTGAAGCTTTCTTT,CASSQEAGATEAFF
once,TRBV6-2/TRBV6-3,-,TRBJ1-2,TGTGCCAGCAGTTACGTCGTAGGACAGACTGGCGCCTACACCTTC,CASSYVVGQTGAYTF
-,TRBV6-5,-,TRBJ1-6,TGTGCCAGCAGTACATCCAAGCCTAATTCACCCCTCCACTTT,CASSTSKPNSPLHF
-,TRBV7-9,-,TRBJ1-2,TGTGCCAGCAGCCCCGGGACGGCCTATGGCTACACCTTC,CASSPGTAYGYTF
-,TRBV27,TRBD1,TRBJ2-1,TGTGCCAGCAGTGATCCGGGACAGATTTGCAATGAGCAGTTCTTC,CASSDPGQICNEQFF
few,TRBV9,-,TRBJ1-1,TGTGCCAGCAGCGTAGGAGGGGCGAACACTGAAGCTTTCTTT,CASSVGGANTEAFF
-,TRBV7-9,-,TRBJ2-1,TGTGCCAGCAGCTTAGGCTTTGGTGGGTCAGCCTCCTACAATGAGCAGTTCTTC,CASSLGFGGSASYNEQFF
-,TRBV7-2,-,TRBJ2-5,TGTGCCAGCAGCTTGGGGTTGTCAGAGACCCAGTACTTC,CASSLGLSETQYF
-,TRBV5-1,-,TRBJ1-5,TGCGCCAGCAGACCTAATCTGAGCAATCAGCCCCAGCATTTT,CASRPNLSNQPQHF
-,TRBV6-5,-,TRBJ1-4,TGTGCCAGCAGTTACGCCTTAGCAACTAATGAAAAACTGTTTTTT,CASSYALATNEKLFF
-,TRBV30,-,TRBJ2-1,TGTGCCTGGCGGGAGCCGAAATACAATGAGCAGTTCTTC,CAWREPKYNEQFF
-,TRBV5-1,TRBD1,TRBJ1-6,TGCGCCAGCAGCCGGGACAGGGTTAATTCACCCCTCCACTTT,CASSRDRVNSPLHF
once,TRBV7-9,-,TRBJ2-3,TGTGCCAGCAGCTTAGGGGGTACAGATACGCAGTATTTT,CASSLGGTDTQYF
-,TRBV24-1,TRBD2,TRBJ2-3,TGTGCCACCAGTGATGGTGGACTAGCGGGCACAGATACGCAGTATTTT,CATSDGGLAGTDTQYF
-,TRBV5-1,-,TRBJ1-2,TGCGCCAGCAGCTTGAGAGGCAGGGAGTCTAACTATGGCTACACCTTC,CASSLRGRESNYGYTF
few,TRBV6-5,-,TRBJ1-1,TGTGCCAGCAGGCGGGACGGTTCCGATGAAGCTTTCTTT,CASRRDGSDEAFF
-,TRBV3-1/TRBV3-2,-,TRBJ2-7,TGTGCCAGCAGCCAATTCACCGGGGCATACGAGCAGTACTTC,CASSQFTGAYEQYF
-,TRBV29-1,TRBD1,TRBJ1-4,TGCAGCGGGGGACAGCCTAATGAAAAACTGTTTTTT,CSGGQPNEKLFF
-,TRBV5-1,-,TRBJ1-6,TGCGCCAGCAGCTTGGAAACAGGACGGAATTCACCCCTCCACTTT,CASSLETGRNSPLHF
-,TRBV18,TRBD1,TRBJ1-2,TGTGCCAGCTCACGCGACAGGGTATACTCCCGTGGGTCCTATGGCTACACCTTC,CASSRDRVYSRGSYGYTF
once,TRBV7-9,-,TRBJ1-5,TGTGCCAGCAGCTTCCGGGATTATCAGCCCCAGCATTTT,CASSFRDYQPQHF
-,TRBV3-1/TRBV3-2,TRBD2,TRBJ2-5,TGTGCCAGCAAGACTAGCGGGGGGGCCCAAGAGACCCAGTACTTC,CASKTSGGAQETQYF
-,TRBV12-3/TRBV12-4,-,TRBJ1-1,TGTGCCAGCAGACGGGAGGTGAACACTGAAGCTTTCTTT,CASRREVNTEAFF
-,TRBV30,-,TRBJ1-6,TGTGCCTGGAAATCAGGGTCCCTTAATCATTCACCCCTCCACTTT,CAWKSGSLNHSPLHF
-,TRBV2,-,TRBJ1-2,TGTGCCAGCAACGTCGAGCGATTAGGTGGCTACACCTTC,CASNVERLGGYTF
once,TRBV6-4,-,TRBJ1-6,TGTGCCAGCAGTGACGGGACCCCAGGTTCACCCCTCCACTTT,CASSDGTPGSPLHF
-,TRBV6-1,-,TRBJ2-1,TGTGCCAGCAGTGAAGTTGGGACACCGTACAATGAGCAGTTCTTC,CASSEVGTPYNEQFF